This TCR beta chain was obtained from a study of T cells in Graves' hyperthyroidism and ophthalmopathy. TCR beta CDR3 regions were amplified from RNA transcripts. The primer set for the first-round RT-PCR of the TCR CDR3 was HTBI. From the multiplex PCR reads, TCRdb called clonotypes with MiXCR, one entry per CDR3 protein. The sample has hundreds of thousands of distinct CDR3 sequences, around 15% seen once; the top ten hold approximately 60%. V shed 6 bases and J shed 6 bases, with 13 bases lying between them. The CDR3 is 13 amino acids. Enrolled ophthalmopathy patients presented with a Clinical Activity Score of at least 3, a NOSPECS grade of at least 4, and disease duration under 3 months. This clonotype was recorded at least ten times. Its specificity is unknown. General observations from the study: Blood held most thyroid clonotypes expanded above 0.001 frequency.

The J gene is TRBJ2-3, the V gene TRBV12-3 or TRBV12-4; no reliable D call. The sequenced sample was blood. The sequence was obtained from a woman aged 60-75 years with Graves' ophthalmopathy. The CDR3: CASRYQASDTQYF. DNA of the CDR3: TGTGCCAGCAGGTATCAGGCGTCGGATACGCAGTATTTT.